The rows below give T cell receptor beta chains drawn from one sample of a study of T cells in Graves' hyperthyroidism and ophthalmopathy. From the multiplex PCR reads, TCRdb called clonotypes with MiXCR, one entry per CDR3 protein. The sample yields about 610,000 distinct CDR3 sequences, roughly 15% seen once. Sequenced material: blood. Receptors originate from a woman aged 40 to 50 with Graves' ophthalmopathy. Each CDR3 is given with its conserved first and last residue. The D gene is left open where the match is weak. Size is stated for part of the rows, as once, few or many counts, or as a class when the clone is expanded.

D gene: NA
clone size: NA
J gene: TRBJ1-1
V gene: TRBV12-3/TRBV12-4
CDR3 DNA: TGTGCCAGCAGCCAGGGGTTTTGGGCTTTCTTT
CDR3 protein: CASSQGFWAFF

D gene: NA
clone size: many
J gene: TRBJ1-1
V gene: TRBV30
CDR3 DNA: TGTGCCTGGAGCCAAGGTCTCGGACCGAGTGAAGCTTTCTTT
CDR3 protein: CAWSQGLGPSEAFF

D gene: TRBD1
clone size: NA
J gene: TRBJ1-2
V gene: TRBV11-2
CDR3 DNA: TGTGCCAGCTCAGTCCACCCGGACAGGGTATTTGGCTACACCTTC
CDR3 protein: CASSVHPDRVFGYTF

D gene: TRBD2
clone size: NA
J gene: TRBJ2-5
V gene: TRBV4-1
CDR3 DNA: TGCGCCAGCAGCCAACTAGCGGGAGGGCCCGGGCCGACCCAGTACTTC
CDR3 protein: CASSQLAGGPGPTQYF

D gene: NA
clone size: few
J gene: TRBJ1-2
V gene: TRBV28
CDR3 DNA: TGTGCCACCACGACCCTGGGCGGTGGCTACACCTTC
CDR3 protein: CATTTLGGGYTF

D gene: NA
clone size: many
J gene: TRBJ1-2
V gene: TRBV27
CDR3 DNA: TGTGCCAGCAGTTTATCGGGCCCCTACTATGGCTACACCTTC
CDR3 protein: CASSLSGPYYGYTF

D gene: TRBD1
clone size: many
J gene: TRBJ2-4
V gene: TRBV12-3/TRBV12-4
CDR3 DNA: TGTGCCAGCAGTCTAGGGACAGGGAGGGAAAACATTCAGTACTTC
CDR3 protein: CASSLGTGRENIQYF

D gene: TRBD2
clone size: many
J gene: TRBJ2-7
V gene: TRBV29-1
CDR3 DNA: TGCAGCGTTGACCTAGCGGGATCGCAGTACTTC
CDR3 protein: CSVDLAGSQYF

D gene: TRBD2
clone size: many
J gene: TRBJ2-7
V gene: TRBV10-3
CDR3 DNA: TGTGCCATCAGTGAGGGGACTAGCGGGAGAAACGAGCAGTACTTC
CDR3 protein: CAISEGTSGRNEQYF

D gene: TRBD1
clone size: many
J gene: TRBJ2-7
V gene: TRBV27
CDR3 DNA: TGTGCCAGCAGCCGCCCCCCAGGACAGGGCGGGGAGCAGTACTTC
CDR3 protein: CASSRPPGQGGEQYF

D gene: TRBD1
clone size: many
J gene: TRBJ2-7
V gene: TRBV2
CDR3 DNA: TGTGCCGGCAGTGGCGACAGGGGGCCGAAGTACTTC
CDR3 protein: CAGSGDRGPKYF

D gene: NA
clone size: NA
J gene: TRBJ2-4
V gene: TRBV20-1
CDR3 DNA: TGCAGTGCAAGACACGTAGCCAAAAACATTCAGTACTTC
CDR3 protein: CSARHVAKNIQYF

D gene: TRBD1
clone size: many
J gene: TRBJ2-7
V gene: TRBV20-1
CDR3 DNA: TGCAGTGCTAGACCTACCACAGGGGGCGGCGACGAGCAGTACTTC
CDR3 protein: CSARPTTGGGDEQYF

D gene: TRBD1
clone size: many
J gene: TRBJ2-2
V gene: TRBV29-1
CDR3 DNA: TGCAGCGTTGAAGAAATTCGACAGGGGGCAAACACCGGGGAGCTGTTTTTT
CDR3 protein: CSVEEIRQGANTGELFF

D gene: NA
clone size: many
J gene: TRBJ1-5
V gene: TRBV20-1
CDR3 DNA: TGCAGTGCTAGGTCTGTGACAGGCGATAATCAGCCCCAGCATTTT
CDR3 protein: CSARSVTGDNQPQHF

D gene: NA
clone size: many
J gene: TRBJ2-7
V gene: TRBV6-2/TRBV6-3
CDR3 DNA: TGTGCCAGCAGTTACGGCGGGCCCTCCTACGAGCAGTACTTC
CDR3 protein: CASSYGGPSYEQYF

D gene: NA
clone size: many
J gene: TRBJ1-1
V gene: TRBV28
CDR3 DNA: TGTGCCAGCAGTTCCCCGTTACGGCTGAACACTGAAGCTTTCTTT
CDR3 protein: CASSSPLRLNTEAFF

D gene: NA
clone size: NA
J gene: TRBJ1-2
V gene: TRBV19
CDR3 DNA: TGTGCCACCACCCTCAGCCCCGGGGGGCGAGGCTACACCTTC
CDR3 protein: CATTLSPGGRGYTF

D gene: TRBD1
clone size: NA
J gene: TRBJ2-7
V gene: TRBV12-3/TRBV12-4
CDR3 DNA: TGTGCCAGCAGTGCCGGGACAGGGGGCAACTACGAGCAGTACTTC
CDR3 protein: CASSAGTGGNYEQYF

D gene: NA
clone size: many
J gene: TRBJ2-7
V gene: TRBV20-1
CDR3 DNA: TGCAGTGCTAGAGGGGTCGACAGTAGCTCCTACGAGCAGTACTTC
CDR3 protein: CSARGVDSSSYEQYF

D gene: NA
clone size: many
J gene: TRBJ2-5
V gene: TRBV6-2/TRBV6-3
CDR3 DNA: TGTGCCAGCAGTTACACCAGGGGCGATCGGGAGACCCAGTACTTC
CDR3 protein: CASSYTRGDRETQYF